This T cell receptor beta chain was found in a study of CD8+ T cells in alopecia areata. Investigators isolated RNA and reverse transcribed it into cDNA to act as the sequencing template. Clones were sequenced by immunoSEQ multiplex PCR, and TCRdb holds only the in-frame ones, with some missing. The profile shows 75,000 to 85,000 clones, around 67% of them singletons. Treatment indicated: oral pan-JAK inhibitor, 5-10 mg twice daily. Germline V gene data show CDR1 as SGHTA and CDR2 as FQGTGA. This CDR3 spans 19 amino acids. V shed 5 bases and J 5 bases; nucleotides not matched to a gene: 21. The clonotype comes from a human donor with alopecia areata. Sequenced material: CD8+ T cells sorted from blood, taken at week 24, from a patient treated with tofacitinib. The rearrangement links TRBV7-3 to TRBJ2-5; 9 bases match TRBD2. CDR3 protein: CASSRFRPSGVFSVETQYF. The CDR3 DNA reads as TGTGCCAGCAGCCGTTTTAGGCCTAGCGGGGTTTTCTCGGTGGAGACCCAGTACTTC.